This T cell receptor (beta chain) was sequenced during a study of cytomegalovirus exposure and HLA in healthy donors (TCRdb year 2017). In terms of the full investigation: An earlier analysis of 587 of the donors reported about 280 Gb of sequence data and approximately 120 million unique TCR beta sequences obtained from around 170 million T cells. A handful of DR-DQ haplotypes were treated as single units for association and clustering because of strong linkage in the cohort. A later analysis re-examined previously published TCR beta repertoires from several hundred donors and added high-resolution HLA genotyping to investigate patterns of TCR occurrence. Donor age, sex, ethnicity and CMV serostatus were collected together with the repertoire data. The genetic ancestry cluster associated with self-reported Caucasian donors included around four fifths of the roughly 380 genotyped donors. The T cell repertoires of around 730 subjects were profiled by immunosequencing and related to cytomegalovirus serostatus. All discovery cohort repertoires had been generated using a single sequencing platform. To decide whether each TCR beta V gene segment behaved as functional or pseudogenic, an earlier analysis of some 600 of the donors relied on high-throughput TCR beta sequencing. Among about 400 genotyped donors of the cohort, an average of approximately 240,000 unique TCR beta nucleotide sequences was sequenced per donor, of which approximately 19% were non-productive. Genome-wide SNP genotypes for about 55% of the roughly 670 donors were used in a later genetic analysis, which treated that subset as a discovery cohort. Approximately 300 gigabases of sequencing data and approximately 84 million unique TCR sequences were included in an early release covering roughly 700 HLA-typed donors. High-throughput TCR immunosequencing, statistical association of individual TCRs with disease status, and machine learning were combined to predict cytomegalovirus infection status. The aim of the study was to test whether cataloging public T cell receptors could identify signatures of past pathogen exposure. The number of typed donors differed by locus: 629-630 for A, B, C, DRB1 and DQB1; approximately 520 for DQA1; some 590 for DPA1; and about 450 for DPB1. Both class I and class II loci were covered by HLA typing, at four-digit resolution. In addition to the first cohort of 666 subjects, a separate validation cohort of 120 different subjects was used. The later analysis used no new phenotypic data to find candidate immune exposures, relying instead on TCR beta sequences and their occurrence across donors. General study outcomes and caveats: Because the 87-base-pair reads could not distinguish some IMGT-functional V segments, including TRBV6-2 and TRBV6-3, those segments were excluded. Because some donors lacked HLA typing at each locus, the association tests relied only on the typed subset. A further reported finding was that TCR beta sequences accurately predicted the HLA-A and HLA-B alleles for most subjects in the first cohort. Cytomegalovirus status was reported to be diagnosed by the classifier with high specificity and sensitivity in both the original and validation cohorts. Seventeen rarely observed V segments, including chromosome 9 orphons, were excluded from the earlier analysis of several hundred of the donors because counts were too low. The authors suggested that the approach could potentially be generalized to other disease states and immunological phenotypes. Across donors, most TCR sequences were observed very rarely, whereas some public TCRs were present in many individuals. A later genetic analysis associated a missense DCLRE1C variant with V-gene and J-gene trimming of TCR beta chains, and an independent cohort replicated the association. In a later analysis, over 15,000 TCR beta sequences were associated with specific HLA alleles at a false discovery rate of 0.05. In a later analysis, HLA-associated TCR beta chains showed more clonal expansion and lower generation probabilities than non-associated chains that were equally common. In this cohort, only TCR beta chains were sequenced, and detectable features were limited by the absence of alpha or paired-chain data. Most CMV-associated TCR beta chains appeared to be HLA-restricted in a later analysis, and the HLA associations seemed to be driven largely by CMV exposure. The study listed 164 TCR beta chains as associated with cytomegalovirus. Sequencing depth was assumed to be roughly uniform across donors in the presence/absence analyses, though that assumption may not hold. A few of the identified cytomegalovirus-associated TCR beta chains were confirmed in vitro to be specific for cytomegalovirus antigens. In an earlier analysis of around 500 of the donors, most TCR beta V segments appeared in productive rearrangements about 90% or about 30% of the time, broadly matching IMGT annotations. In a later analysis, the rate of TCR association differed among HLA loci, with DRB1 alleles having the most associated TCRs and HLA-C alleles having the fewest. Correlated functional status among segregating V segments might be attributable to linkage disequilibrium, but an unknown experimental factor could not be ruled out. Strong co-occurrence of HLA alleles, especially DR and DQ, made assigning TCR associations to individual alleles difficult. According to a later genetic analysis, donors in an Asian-associated ancestry cluster had fewer N-insertions in productive TCRs than the roughly 670-donor mean. According to a later analysis, parvovirus B19, influenza, CMV and Epstein-Barr virus appeared linked to several top co-occurrence clusters. The only immune exposure information available for the cohort was CMV serostatus. A group of highly shared sequence variants was considered likely to be a technical artifact of the sequencing pipeline.

The library was built by means of the immunoSEQ multiplex PCR assay. For the multiplex PCR, a mixture combining 60 forward primers for TCR Vbeta segments and 13 reverse primers for TCR Jbeta segments was used. The CDR3 region of rearranged TCR beta genes was amplified from genomic DNA with a multiplex PCR assay. On the Illumina HiSeq System, the amplified TCR beta libraries were sequenced as 87-base-pair reads. Processing in the source paper ran as follows. A later analysis tallied 75 million to 95 million unique TCR beta chains across the 666 repertoires, and some 10 million of those chains were shared by two or more donors. To remove PCR and sequencing errors, raw reads were error-corrected and collapsed into unique sequences using a nearest-neighbor algorithm that merged closely related sequences. To assign V, D and J gene segments, CDR3 sequences were aligned to IMGT reference sequences. Each retained sequence needed at least a six-nucleotide match to both a V gene segment and a J gene segment. Rearrangements were called productive when the CDR3 lacked stop codons and stayed in frame with V and J; all others were non-productive. CDR3 was defined by IMGT convention, running from the second conserved V-encoded cysteine to the conserved J-encoded phenylalanine. In an earlier analysis of approximately 590 of the donors, sequences lacking an unambiguous match to a single V gene segment were excluded. An earlier analysis of a few hundred of the donors called V segments functional above 56.7% productive rearrangements and segregating when the between-donor standard deviation exceeded 5%. A statistical classification framework was developed to diagnose cytomegalovirus status using the catalog of TCR beta chain sequences. A later analysis assigned V and J genes by comparing TCR nucleotide sequences with IMGT/GENE-DB human TR gene sequences. In a later analysis, CDR3 sequences and most-parsimonious VDJ recombination scenarios were assigned using the TCRdist pipeline. In a later analysis, each TCR beta chain was defined by its CDR3 amino acid sequence together with its V-gene family, and reads without a unique V-gene family were excluded. As a way to deal with suspected cross-contamination and a sequencing artifact, a later analysis dropped 640 or so nucleotide sequences that were highly shared and had low generation probability. For each public chain, a later analysis derived a clonal expansion index from normalized ranks of inferred template counts within each repertoire. A later analysis computed generation probabilities with a VDJ recombination model fitted to out-of-frame rearrangements, and checked the results against IGoR. A later analysis scored TCR-TCR, TCR-HLA and TCR-CMV co-occurrence with hypergeometric tests, applying a repertoire-size bias correction to TCR pairs. To estimate false discovery rates, a later analysis permuted the HLA or CMV assignments 20 times. In a later analysis, co-occurring TCRs were grouped using DBSCAN, with TCRdist sequence similarity added in when clustering inside HLA-allele-positive subsets. Repertoires with fewer than 30,000 or more than 120,000 public chains, plus five repertoires with anomalous nucleotide sharing, were excluded from co-occurrence clustering. TCRdb provides this immuneACCESS table in a form limited to in-frame rearrangements. Some clones are lacking; in checked studies, under half of them reflect an unresolved V gene, and why the rest are absent is not known. V and J calls and clone size are those listed in that table; D and trimming were worked out from the DNA. This sample lists about 140,000 clones; roughly 90% were detected once. The ten most abundant clones make up around 0.5% of the sample.

About this clone: The clone's antigen remains unknown. The sample holds no much larger clone one base away, and base qualities are not on file.

The CDR3 spans 16 residues, from the cysteine through the phenylalanine. The only DNA kept is the CDR3, 48 bases in frame from the first base. V and J are truncated by 5 bases and 0 bases respectively, leaving an intervening sequence of 14 bases. Taken from the germline V gene, the CDR1 and CDR2 loops are SGHVS and FNYEAQ. The cohort consisted of 650 to 850 healthy bone marrow donors. Cohort members were all nominally healthy when sampled, although unrecorded immune exposures were likely present. The donor tested CMV seronegative and was one of the 352 seronegative cohort members. A peripheral blood sample was provided by each donor, and peripheral blood mononuclear cells were used for TCR beta sequencing. The Qiagen DNeasy Blood Extraction Kit was used to extract genomic DNA from the blood cell samples.

The TCR comes from a woman in her thirties or forties in good health and CMV-seronegative. Sequenced material: PBMCs. Here the chain combines TRBV7-6 and TRBJ1-3; TRBD1 is perhaps the D gene, given 5 matching bases. The CDR3 region reads CASSGGLFHSGNTIYF. The bases read TGTGCCAGCAGCGGGGGACTTTTCCACTCTGGAAACACCATATATTTT.